This T cell receptor beta chain came from a study of cytomegalovirus exposure and HLA in healthy donors. CDR1 and CDR2 from the germline V gene are SNHLY and FYNNEI. CDR3 size: 14 residues. V was shortened by 6 bases and J by 4 bases, with 15 bases between the two germline ends. As regards this clone: Its cognate antigen is unknown.

The PCR used 60 Vbeta and 13 Jbeta primers. Here immunoSEQ multiplex PCR was the method, and the copy in TCRdb shows in-frame clones only, minus some. The sample lists around 200,000 clones; approximately 83% were seen once. General observations from the study: In an earlier analysis, about 87% or about 30%: the productive usage of most TCR beta V segments. CMV serostatus was the sole immune exposure information available.

This TCR was recovered from a woman between 50 and 59 years old in good health and CMV-seropositive. The V call is TRBV2, the J call TRBJ1-2, with D possibly matching TRBD1 (5 bases). The material sequenced was PBMCs. The CDR3 bases are TGTGCCAGCAGGGAATCGACAGCCTTCTATGGCTACACCTTC. Translated, it gives CASRESTAFYGYTF.